This entry lists 13 T cell receptor beta chains sequenced from one sample in a study of T cell repertoires in cytomegalovirus infection. Antigen specificity for these receptors is unknown. TCRdb re-analysed the reads in MiXCR, keeping a single row per CDR3 protein. The sample lists around 750,000 distinct CDR3 sequences, about 31% occurring once. The sample in question was cultured CD8+ T cells from PBMCs, obtained from culture after CMV antigen stimulation. The receptors derive from a human donor in good health (CMV status not recorded). Some clones in this sample may be carry-over from other donors' samples.

This clonotype was counted only a few times. The rearrangement joins TRBV27 to TRBJ2-1; 7 bases fit TRBD2. V lost 6 bases and J lost 4; bases outside the gene matches: 15. This CDR3 comprises 17 residues. The germline V gene has CDR1 MNHEY and CDR2 SMNVEV (reference sequence). DNA of the CDR3: TGTGCCAGCAGCCCTATCTACCTGGGGGGGGATTACAATGAGCAGTTCTTC. Its protein product is CASSPIYLGGDYNEQFF.

The chain has TRBV7-2 and TRBJ1-1; the D is unclear. The V gene lost 2 bases and the J gene lost 1 base, with 11 bases spanning the gap. Looked up from germline, CDR1 is SGHTA and CDR2 is FQGNSA. The CDR3 consists of 15 residues. The CDR3 DNA follows: TGTGCCAGCAGCTTATATCTCCAGCAGAACACTGAAGCTTTCTTT. This gives the protein CASSLYLQQNTEAFF.

Ten or more counts support this clonotype. V is TRBV28 and J is TRBJ2-3; the D gene is possibly TRBD2 (6 bases). The CDR3 is 15 residues long. Deletions cut 6 bases from V and 6 bases from J, with 19 bases between. In germline, CDR1 is MDHEN, CDR2 SYDVKM. The CDR3 loop is CASSLGGLYDDTQYF. As DNA, the CDR3 is TGTGCCAGCAGCCTTGGGGGACTGTACGATGATACGCAGTATTTT.

The CDR3 region is CASSWPGQETQYF. CDR3 in DNA: TGTGCCAGCAGTTGGCCAGGGCAAGAGACCCAGTACTTC. The chain joins TRBV6-8 to TRBJ2-5; D possibly corresponds to TRBD1 (5 bases). The CDR3 length is 13 residues. The V end lost 4 bases, the J end lost 2 bases, and 8 bases lay between the germline ends. Germline CDR1 reads MNHGY; CDR2 reads SAAAGT.

J is TRBJ1-1 and V is TRBV7-3, with D perhaps matching TRBD1 (6 bases). Germline V CDR1 and CDR2: SGHTA, FQGTGA. The CDR3 is made up of 16 amino acids. The V end was cut by 0 bases, the J end by 1 base, with 12 bases between. CDR3 region: CASSLTLLTGNTEAFF. The CDR3 coding sequence is TGTGCCAGCAGCTTAACCCTATTGACAGGGAACACTGAAGCTTTCTTT. The variable domain in full, with the rest retrieved from reference TRBV7-3 and TRBJ1-1, is GAGVSQTPSNKVTEKGKYVELRCDPISGHTALYWYRQSLGQGPEFLIYFQGTGAADDSGLPNDRFFAVRPEGSVSTLKIQRTERGDSAVYLCASSLTLLTGNTEAFFGQGTRLTVV.

This clonotype was recorded at least ten times. This chain connects TRBV7-2 to TRBJ2-2, with D tentatively TRBD1 or TRBD2 (5 bases each). This CDR3 is built from 19 residues. V was shortened by 1 base and J by 2 bases, with 20 bases between the two germline ends. Germline V lookup: CDR1 SGHTA, CDR2 FQGNSA. CDR3 loop: CASSLGLTPGAVNTGELFF. CDR3 coding DNA: TGTGCCAGCAGCTTAGGGCTCACACCCGGGGCAGTTAACACCGGGGAGCTGTTTTTT.

This clonotype has only a few counts. The chain carries TRBV19 and TRBJ1-5; the match to TRBD1 covers 8 bases. This CDR3 comprises 19 residues. J lost 0 bases, V lost 0 bases, and 10 bases had no gene match. The V gene's germline CDR1 is LNHDA and CDR2 SQIVND (reference sequence). CDR3: CASSIDGVGQGYSNQPQHF. The CDR3 DNA follows: TGTGCCAGTAGTATAGATGGGGTCGGACAGGGATATAGCAATCAGCCCCAGCATTTT.

The rearrangement uses TRBV14 and TRBJ1-2, with 9 positions matching TRBD1. The CDR3 extends over 15 amino acids. Germline V gene lookup returns CDR1 SGHDN and CDR2 FVKESK. V shed 5 bases and J 8 bases; nucleotides not matched to a gene: 12. The CDR3 protein is CASSTRTGAVSGYTF. Written as DNA, the CDR3 is TGTGCCAGCAGCACCCGGACAGGGGCGGTCTCCGGCTACACCTTC. Together with reference TRBV14 and TRBJ1-2, the CDR3 gives the full variable domain: EAGVTQFPSHSVIEKGQTVTLRCDPISGHDNLYWYRRVMGKEIKFLLHFVKESKQDESGMPNNRFLAERTGGTYSTLKVQPAELEDSGVYFCASSTRTGAVSGYTFGSGTRLTVV.

V and J are TRBV18 and TRBJ2-1; 10 positions agree with TRBD2. The length of the CDR3 is 15 residues. Germline CDR1 is KGHSH and CDR2 is LQKENI. V trimming: 2 bases; J trimming: 8 bases; junction bases outside the gene matches: 6. The CDR3 loop reads CASSPRSSGGYEQFF. The CDR3 DNA sequence: TGTGCCAGCTCACCAAGGTCTAGCGGGGGCTATGAGCAGTTCTTC.

The V gene is TRBV27, the J gene TRBJ1-1, with D unresolved. CDR3 length: 14 amino acids. Germline CDR1 reads MNHEY; CDR2 reads SMNVEV (reference sequence). Trimming left V 10 bases short and J 3 bases short, with 18 bases between. CDR3 residues: CATRDGSPYTEAFF. CDR3 in DNA: TGTGCCACCCGCGACGGGTCTCCGTACACTGAAGCTTTCTTT.

The genes are TRBV10-3 and TRBJ2-3; D uncertain. Per the germline V gene, CDR1 is ENHRY and CDR2 is SYGVKD. This CDR3 has 12 amino acids. Trimming removed 4 bases at V and 5 bases at J, with 7 bases between. The CDR3 sequence is CAISAPGDTQYF. The CDR3, as DNA: TGTGCCATCAGTGCCCCCGGAGATACGCAGTATTTT.

There are a few counts of this clonotype. The CDR3 is CATSRTPGHPPNYGYTF. CDR3 DNA sequence: TGTGCCACCAGCAGAACACCGGGGCATCCACCTAACTATGGCTACACCTTC. The chain uses TRBV15 and TRBJ1-2; TRBD1 is a possible D gene (5 bases). The CDR3 has 17 residues. Germline CDR1 and CDR2: LNHNV and YYDKDF (reference sequence). V was clipped by 2 bases and J by 0 bases, with 16 bases between them.

The J gene is TRBJ2-7, the V gene TRBV12-3 or TRBV12-4, with 9 bases aligning to TRBD1. The CDR3 is 14 residues long. J lost 7 bases, V lost 6 bases, and 10 bases had no gene match. This chain's CDR3 is CASSLGTGTVEQYF. Written as DNA, the CDR3 is TGTGCCAGCAGCCTCGGGACAGGGACAGTAGAGCAGTACTTC.